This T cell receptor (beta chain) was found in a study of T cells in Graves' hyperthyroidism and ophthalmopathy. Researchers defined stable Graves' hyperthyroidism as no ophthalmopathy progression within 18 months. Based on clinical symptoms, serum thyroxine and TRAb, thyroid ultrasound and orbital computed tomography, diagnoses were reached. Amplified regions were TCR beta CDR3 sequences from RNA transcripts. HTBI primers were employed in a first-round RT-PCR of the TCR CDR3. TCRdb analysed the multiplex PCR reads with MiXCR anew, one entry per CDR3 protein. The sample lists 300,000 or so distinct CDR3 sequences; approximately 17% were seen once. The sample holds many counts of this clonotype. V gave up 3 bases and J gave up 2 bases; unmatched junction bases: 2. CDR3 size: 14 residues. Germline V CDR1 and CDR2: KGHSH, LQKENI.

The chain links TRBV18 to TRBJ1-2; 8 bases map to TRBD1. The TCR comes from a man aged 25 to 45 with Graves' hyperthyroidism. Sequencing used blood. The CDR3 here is CASSPDRENYGYTF. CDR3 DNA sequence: TGTGCCAGCTCACCGGACAGGGAGAACTATGGCTACACCTTC.